The 14 T cell receptor beta chains in this list originate from one sample, sequenced in a study of regulatory T cells in long-lasting Graves disease. Libraries of TCR beta came from iRepertoire HTBI primers plus Arm-PCR of CDR3 regions. TCRdb passed the multiplex PCR reads through MiXCR, listing each CDR3 protein once. The sample has roughly 260,000 distinct CDR3 sequences, approximately 20% seen once. Sample time point: newly diagnosed GD, antithyroid drugs for less than 3 months. With RNA extracted from PBMCs as input, the TCR library was made. This sample also appeared in a second study, on T cells in Graves' hyperthyroidism and ophthalmopathy.

Sequences were derived from peripheral blood mononuclear cells (PBMCs), sampled at new diagnosis, from a patient treated with antithyroid drugs. All receptors derive from a woman aged 30 to 39 with Graves disease.

The V call is TRBV19, the J call TRBJ2-1, with D possibly TRBD2 on 5 matching bases. There are 14 residues in the CDR3. V was trimmed by 5 bases and J by 4 bases, leaving 12 bases between them. Germline CDR1 reads LNHDA; CDR2 reads SQIVND (reference sequence). The CDR3 nucleotides are TGTGCCAGTAGTCCCTGGACTGATTACAATGAGCAGTTCTTC. The encoded protein is CASSPWTDYNEQFF.

To note about this clonotype: At one end, the junction sequence differs from germline, possibly due to a read error. DNA of the CDR3: TGTGCCAGCAGCTTGGGGCACAGGGGCTATGGCTACGCCTTC. This translates into CASSLGHRGYGYAF. The gene calls are TRBV7-2 and TRBJ1-2; 7 positions agree with TRBD1. CDR3 length: 14 amino acids. The V gene's germline CDR1 is SGHTA and CDR2 FQGNSA.

The V call is TRBV5-1, the J call TRBJ1-4, with TRBD1 matching 12 bases. CDR3 length: 16 amino acids. Germline V lookup: CDR1 SGHRS, CDR2 YFSETQ. The trim removed 2 bases at V and 8 bases at J, leaving 7 bases unmatched. The CDR3 coding sequence is TGCGCCAGCAGCTTTGGGGACAGGGGGCAGGGCGAAAAACTGTTTTTT. It translates to CASSFGDRGQGEKLFF.

The sample holds many counts of this clonotype. The V gene is TRBV7-2, the J gene TRBJ2-5, with D possibly TRBD1 on 6 matching bases. The germline V gene has CDR1 SGHTA and CDR2 FQGNSA. The germline V and J ends were trimmed by 6 bases and 5 bases, with 19 bases remaining between them. CDR3 length equals 15 residues. In DNA form, the CDR3 reads TGTGCCAGCAGTTTGGTGGGGCCCCAGGGGGAGACCCAGTACTTC. Translation gives CASSLVGPQGETQYF.

This clonotype was recorded at least ten times. The chain's CDR3 is CASSFDVTGLTEAFF. DNA for the CDR3: TGTGCCAGCAGTTTCGACGTTACAGGGTTAACTGAAGCTTTCTTT. The gene calls are TRBV27 and TRBJ1-1; possibly TRBD1 for D (6 bases). The CDR3 is made up of 15 amino acids. Germline V CDR1 and CDR2: MNHEY, SMNVEV (reference sequence). V was pared by 3 bases and J by 5 bases, with 16 bases between.

V gene TRBV5-1 combines with J gene TRBJ2-1; D not certain. CDR3 length equals 14 residues. Trimming cost V 5 bases and J 7 bases, with 16 bases left between them. Germline CDR1 is SGHRS and CDR2 is YFSETQ. The CDR3 protein is CASSSPPTANEQFF. DNA of the CDR3: TGCGCCAGCAGTTCTCCCCCGACTGCTAATGAGCAGTTCTTC.

This clonotype has more than one count but fewer than ten. The gene calls are TRBV6-5 and TRBJ1-2; D is uncertain. CDR3 length: 14 amino acids. Trimming cost V 4 bases and J 8 bases, with 17 bases left between them. Germline lookup yields CDR1 MNHEY and CDR2 SVGAGI. The CDR3 DNA reads as TGTGCCAGCAGTTGCTCGGGGTCAAACTGGGGCTACACCTTC. It yields the protein CASSCSGSNWGYTF.

This clonotype was seen repeatedly, ten times or more. The J gene is TRBJ1-2, the V gene TRBV20-1, with D unresolved. Trimming pared 6 bases from V and 2 bases from J, leaving 13 bases between. Germline loops: CDR1 DFQATT, CDR2 SNEGSKA (reference sequence). The CDR3 runs 13 residues. The CDR3 region is CSADDNPNYGYTF. CDR3 DNA sequence: TGCAGTGCGGACGATAACCCGAACTATGGCTACACCTTC.

This clonotype was observed at least ten times. The chain links TRBV12-5 to TRBJ1-1, with D tentatively TRBD1 (5 bases). Germline V CDR1 and CDR2: LGHNT, FRNRAP. The CDR3 consists of 14 residues. Trimming took off 7 bases at V and 0 bases at J, with 12 bases between the two ends. Here the CDR3 reads CASAIREVNTEAFF. CDR3 coding DNA: TGTGCTAGTGCTATCAGGGAGGTGAACACTGAAGCTTTCTTT.

The chain links TRBV19 to TRBJ2-1; the D is unclear. V lost 3 bases and J 4 bases, leaving 7 bases between the germline ends. Germline CDR1 LNHDA, CDR2 SQIVND (reference sequence). CDR3 length equals 13 residues. The CDR3: CASSMIPYNEQFF. The CDR3 DNA is TGTGCCAGTAGTATGATTCCATACAATGAGCAGTTCTTC.

This clonotype has ten or more counts. The chain is built from TRBV13 and TRBJ1-5; possible D gene TRBD1, 6 bases. Germline CDR1 reads PRHDT; CDR2 reads FYEKMQ (reference sequence). The CDR3 spans 12 residues. V was trimmed by 5 bases and J by 5 bases, leaving 7 bases between them. Here the CDR3 DNA reads TGTGCCAGCAGCGAGGGGGATCAGCCCCAGCATTTT. Its translation is CASSEGDQPQHF.

This clonotype was counted ten times or more. This chain links TRBV20-1 with TRBJ1-2; a weak D match, TRBD1 (6 bases). Deletions cut 5 bases from V and 4 bases from J, with 17 bases between. The CDR3 sequence is 14 residues long. Germline V gene data show CDR1 as DFQATT and CDR2 as SNEGSKA (reference sequence). The CDR3 here is CSAVKPQGSYGYTF. The CDR3 nucleotides are TGCAGTGCTGTCAAGCCCCAGGGGAGCTATGGCTACACCTTC.

Comment on this clonotype: Being one base from a much bigger clone, this may be a read error. The chain is built from TRBV6-2 or TRBV6-3 and TRBJ2-5, with 9 positions matching TRBD2. This CDR3 has 14 residues. Germline CDR1 MNHEY, CDR2 SVGEGT. J gave up 5 bases and V 4 bases, and 5 bases lay outside the gene matches. The DNA for the CDR3 is TGTGCCAGCAGTTGGGGCGGGGGGGTTGAGACCCAGTACTTC. This translates into CASSWGGGVETQYF.

This clonotype was seen a handful of times. The chain recombines TRBV29-1 with TRBJ1-3; TRBD1 matches at 8 bases. This CDR3 has 12 amino acids. V was clipped by 7 bases and J by 4 bases; unmatched bases: 3. CDR1 SQVTM and CDR2 ANQGSEA come from the germline V gene. The CDR3 region is CSARTGGNTIYF. The CDR3 nucleotides read TGCAGCGCTCGGACAGGGGGAAACACCATATATTTT.